This entry features one T cell receptor beta chain sequence. Seattle participants joined during active infection and were tracked over time. Germline assignment: CDR1 MDHEN and CDR2 SYDVKM. The CDR3 spans 15 residues. V was clipped by 5 bases and J by 4 bases; unmatched bases: 8. Authors' processing steps: Amplification with reference gene primers provided the estimates of nucleated cell counts. This table comes from immunoSEQ multiplex PCR, and its TCRdb copy is limited to in-frame clones, with some not included. That table supplies the V and J calls and clone size; D and trimming were determined from the DNA. The sample comprises about 120,000 clones, around 83% of which are singletons, and around 6% rests with the top ten. This sample stems from a study of blood T cell repertoires in COVID-19. Study-wide context: Some COVID-19 samples were acute and others convalescent; all came from the United States, Italy and Spain. Sources were T cells, B-cell-depleted T cells, or PBMCs; the material itself was cDNA or gDNA.

The TCR comes from a woman aged 60-75 years with COVID-19, enrolled during active disease. Source material: peripheral blood. The chain couples TRBV28 to TRBJ1-2, with 9 bases lining up with TRBD1. CDR3 in DNA: TGTGCCAGCAGTCCACTTCTGGACAGGGGCTATGGCTACACCTTC. Its translation: CASSPLLDRGYGYTF.